One sample yielded the 12 T cell receptor beta chains listed below, sequenced in a study of blood T cell repertoires in COVID-19. Sequencing was performed with immunoSEQ multiplex PCR; in TCRdb, only in-frame clones are kept and a portion is missing. The data show 35,000 to 50,000 clones, around 84% seen once. Input material: peripheral blood. These TCRs come from a man between 65 and 79 years old with acute or convalescent COVID-19.

This chain connects TRBV5-1 to TRBJ2-1; 8 bases match TRBD1. The CDR3 length is 15 residues. V lost 2 bases to trimming and J lost 7 bases; unmatched junction nucleotides: 8. The germline V gene encodes CDR1 SGHRS and CDR2 YFSETQ. DNA of the CDR3: TGCGCCAGCAGCTTCTGGGGGCGGACAGGGAATGAGCAGTTCTTC. This codes for CASSFWGRTGNEQFF.

This chain joins TRBV3-1 (or the pseudogene TRBV3-2) and TRBJ1-1; a possible D gene is TRBD1 (6 bases). Per germline, CDR1 LGHDT and CDR2 YNNKEL (reference sequence). This CDR3 has 13 amino acids. Trimming pared 5 bases from V and 4 bases from J, leaving 11 bases between. The CDR3 is CASSNPGVTEAFF. In nucleotides, the CDR3 is TGTGCCAGCAGCAACCCAGGGGTCACTGAAGCTTTCTTT.

This chain links TRBV5-1 with TRBJ2-1; 10 bases are shared with TRBD2. The CDR3 is 15 residues long. CDR1 and CDR2 (germline): SGHRS, YFSETQ. The trim removed 5 bases at V and 1 base at J, leaving 3 bases unmatched. CDR3 nucleotides: TGCGCCAGCAGAGAAGCGGGAGGGTCCTACAATGAGCAGTTCTTC. It codes for CASREAGGSYNEQFF.

The chain is built from TRBV5-6 and TRBJ2-2, with D possibly TRBD1 on 6 matching bases. The germline gives CDR1 SGHDT, CDR2 YYEEEE. The ends were cut back, 9 bases at V and 6 bases at J, with 18 bases in the middle. This CDR3 is built from 14 residues. This CDR3 reads CATKFNRVAGELFF. CDR3 sequence (DNA): TGTGCCACCAAATTTAACAGGGTCGCCGGGGAGCTGTTTTTT.

The chain is built from TRBV6-2 or TRBV6-3 and TRBJ2-1; D is perhaps TRBD2 (7 bases). V dropped 5 bases and J dropped 9 bases, with 17 bases sitting between them. In germline, CDR1 is MNHEY, CDR2 SVGEGT. The CDR3 runs to 14 residues. Written as DNA, the CDR3 is TGTGCCAGCAGTGAGAGGGGGGGGCTAGGTGAGCAGTTCTTC. It is translated as CASSERGGLGEQFF.

V usage is TRBV19 and J usage is TRBJ2-3, with TRBD2 identical over 7 bases. Germline CDR1 LNHDA, CDR2 SQIVND (reference sequence). The CDR3 spans 17 residues. The V and J ends lost 5 bases and 0 bases, in that order; junction bases with no gene match: 11. CDR3 bases: TGTGCCAGTAGTCGACGAAGCGGGACCACCAGCACAGATACGCAGTATTTT. Protein sequence: CASSRRSGTTSTDTQYF.

This clone has only one observation. The rearrangement links TRBV6-6 to TRBJ1-3; no reliable D call. Germline CDR1 reads MNHNY; CDR2 reads SVGAGI (reference sequence). V was clipped by 10 bases and J by 0 bases, with 16 bases between them. This CDR3 has 15 residues. For the CDR3, the DNA is TGTGCCACATCCAGGACCGGGGACTCTGGAAACACCATATATTTT. Its translation is CATSRTGDSGNTIYF.

The CDR3 is CASSLMGTSGRAKQFF. CDR3 nucleotides: TGTGCCAGCAGCTTAATGGGGACTAGCGGGAGGGCCAAGCAGTTCTTC. The J gene is TRBJ2-1, the V gene TRBV7-3; the match to TRBD2 covers 16 bases. CDR3 length equals 16 residues. Unmatched junction bases numbered 5, after V lost 1 base and J lost 11 bases. The germline gives CDR1 SGHTA, CDR2 FQGTGA.

The chain couples TRBV10-1 to TRBJ1-2; perhaps TRBD1 as D (5 bases). Germline CDR1 and CDR2: WNHNN and SYGVQD (reference sequence). V gave up 3 bases and J gave up 2 bases, with 22 bases separating them. The CDR3 has 18 amino acids. The CDR3 is CASSDRPKDSKDNYGYTF. In nucleotides, the CDR3 is TGCGCCAGCAGTGACCGACCAAAAGACAGCAAAGACAACTATGGCTACACCTTC.

J is TRBJ1-6 and V is TRBV27; maybe TRBD1 (5 bases). The CDR3 spans 15 residues. CDR1 is MNHEY, CDR2 SMNVEV, per germline (reference sequence). Trimming removed 0 bases at V and 8 bases at J, with 11 bases between. The CDR3 reads CASSLSPGVYSPLHF. The CDR3 DNA reads TGTGCCAGCAGTTTATCGCCGGGGGTCTATTCACCCCTCCACTTT.

This rearrangement joins TRBV23-1 to TRBJ2-6; tentatively, D is TRBD1 (6 bases). TRBV23-1 is an ORF, with its function uncertain. Trimming cost V 1 base and J 4 bases, with 11 bases left between them. CDR3 size: 16 residues. CDR3 residues: CASSQYREPGANVLTF. The CDR3, as DNA: TGCGCCAGCAGTCAATACAGGGAACCGGGGGCCAACGTCCTGACTTTC.

The chain links TRBV21-1 to TRBJ1-1; the table calls TRBD1, which could not be checked here. TRBV21-1 is assigned pseudogene status. The CDR3 is 12 residues long. The CDR3 region is CASNYRGTEAFF. The CDR3 region has the DNA TGTGCCAGCAACTACAGGGGCACTGAAGCTTTCTTT.